These T cell receptor beta chains were read from a single sample in a study of blood T cell repertoires in COVID-19. The protocol was immunoSEQ multiplex PCR, while the TCRdb copy is restricted to in-frame clones and leaves out a portion. The table lists 200,000 to 250,000 clones, 70% to 90% of them singletons. The specimen was PBMCs or T cells enriched from blood (not recorded which). The receptors were sampled from a woman aged 50 to 60 with acute COVID-19. CDR3s include the opening cysteine and the closing phenylalanine or tryptophan. Each record gives: D gene, clone size, J gene, V gene, CDR3 DNA, CDR3 protein. A D gene is named only where the DNA matches it firmly. Only part of the rows carry a size: once, few, many, or a class if the clone is expanded.

>-|-|TRBJ2-3|TRBV27
TGTGCCAGCAAGCTCCAGGGTGCAGATACGCAGTATTTT
CASKLQGADTQYF
>-|-|TRBJ1-2|TRBV2
TGTGCCAGCAGTGAACTGGTCAGGGGTTGTGCCTTC
CASSELVRGCAF
>-|-|TRBJ2-4|TRBV9
TGTGCCAGCAGCGTAGCGCCCCAAACTCCAGCCAAAAACATTCAGTACTTC
CASSVAPQTPAKNIQYF
>-|-|TRBJ1-2|TRBV28
TGTGCCAGCAGGGCTGGCCCGGGCTACACCTTC
CASRAGPGYTF
>-|-|TRBJ2-7|TRBV5-4
TGTGCCAGCAGCCTGGGGTTGAGCGAGCAGTACTTC
CASSLGLSEQYF
>-|-|TRBJ2-1|TRBV24-1
TGTGCCACCAGTGATTTTGCGAGAGGGGGCAATGAGCAGTTCTTC
CATSDFARGGNEQFF
>-|-|TRBJ2-3|TRBV30
TGTGCCTGGAGTGTAAGGGGGAGAAGCACAGATACGCAGTATTTT
CAWSVRGRSTDTQYF
>-|-|TRBJ1-5|TRBV27
TGTGCCAGCAGTTTAGGGCAGGGTAGCAATCAGCCCCAGCATTTT
CASSLGQGSNQPQHF
>-|few|TRBJ1-1|TRBV7-8
TGTGCCAGCAGCTCGAGGCGTTTGAACACTGAAGCTTTCTTT
CASSSRRLNTEAFF
>-|-|TRBJ1-1|TRBV28
TGTGCCAGCAGTATCAGGCCCCGCACGGAAGCTTTCTTT
CASSIRPRTEAFF
>TRBD1|-|TRBJ2-2|TRBV19
TGTGCCAGTAGTATCTTTGGGACAGAGACCGGGGAGCTGTTTTTT
CASSIFGTETGELFF
>-|few|TRBJ1-2|TRBV19
TGTGCCAGTAGTATATACCACACGGGACAAAACTATGGCTACACCTTC
CASSIYHTGQNYGYTF